The source of this T cell receptor beta chain is a study of human T cells and chemical hapten exposure. Looking at the study overall: TCR yields per sample varied, mainly owing to small pooled library volume differences. Study conclusions and caveats: TCRs above 1 in 1000 frequency stayed constant with DPC sensitization.

Total RNA was extracted from unfractionated whole blood. Trimming took off 6 bases at V and 2 bases at J, with 12 bases between the two ends. Germline CDR1 MDHEN, CDR2 SYDVKM. The CDR3 totals 14 residues. Unique molecular identifiers were linked by the library to individual cDNA molecules. Per the authors' pipeline: Samples held a median of roughly 100,000 TCRs, range roughly 20,000–700,000. TCRdb processed the reads anew with MiXCR; each CDR3 protein has one entry. TCRdb assigned the V and J calls; the authors' analysis was not used. The sample has 300 or so distinct CDR3 sequences; 54% are singletons. In the case of this clonotype: Antigen specificity is unknown.

The sequencing input was whole blood. V gene TRBV28 combines with J gene TRBJ2-3; no definite D call. The source of this sequence is a human donor who had alopecia or was a healthy volunteer (not recorded which). Some clones in this sample may be carry-over from other donors' samples. This table probably holds off-target reads from a library built for another chain. The CDR3: CASSPRSTTDTQYF. CDR3 bases: TGTGCCAGCAGCCCGAGGTCTACCACAGATACGCAGTATTTT.